The rows below give T cell receptor beta chains drawn from one sample of a study of blood T cell repertoires in COVID-19. Sequencing used immunoSEQ multiplex PCR; TCRdb keeps in-frame clones, though not all of them. The sample holds about 240,000 clones, roughly 79% seen once. The material sequenced was peripheral blood. The receptors were gathered from a woman of 80 years or more with COVID-19, enrolled during active disease. Each CDR3 is given with its conserved first and last residue. The order of the fields is V gene, J gene, CDR3 protein.

TRBV5-4	TRBJ1-2	CASSLGRGYGYTF
TRBV12-3/TRBV12-4	TRBJ1-1	CASLPRDGTEAFF
TRBV3-1/TRBV3-2	TRBJ2-1	CASTRRGSNNEQFF
TRBV19	TRBJ1-2	CASSMGQGITYGYTF
TRBV27	TRBJ2-5	CASSRVTGETQYF
TRBV11-3	TRBJ2-3	CASSLQGGTQYF
TRBV6-5	TRBJ1-6	CASIIPGVLNSALHF
TRBV7-2	TRBJ1-2	CASSSSGGGYTF
TRBV3-1/TRBV3-2	TRBJ1-1	CASSQGGRTEAFF
TRBV14	TRBJ1-2	CASSQGPRLHGYTF
TRBV18	TRBJ2-7	CASSPFPGSDDEQYF
TRBV19	TRBJ2-4	CASSTLQGSKNIQYF
TRBV5-4	TRBJ1-3	CASSWDRGATIYF
TRBV6-6	TRBJ1-5	CASSTTGRQPQHF
TRBV5-4	TRBJ2-3	CASSLEQRTGSTDTQYF
TRBV5-6	TRBJ1-3	CASSLAVSGNTIYF
TRBV7-3	TRBJ2-1	CASSFGLAVYNEQFF
TRBV11-2	TRBJ2-5	CASSLMTSGNQETQYF
TRBV27	TRBJ1-6	CASSLQNVIVSPLHF
TRBV11-2	TRBJ1-2	CASSLTGTGLYGYTF
TRBV28	TRBJ1-2	CASSFGGGVSNYGYTF
TRBV5-6	TRBJ1-1	CASSLGGTGRPEAFF
TRBV24-1	TRBJ2-1	CATSDRAGGNEQFF
TRBV28	TRBJ2-3	CASNPRTDTQYF
TRBV9	TRBJ1-2	CASSPGEGDYGYTF
TRBV7-9	TRBJ2-1	CASSLLRPLAGNEQFF
TRBV7-9	TRBJ1-1	CASSLTYTLLNTEAFF
TRBV30	TRBJ1-2	CAWDRGNYGYTF
TRBV27	TRBJ2-7	CASSFDSGFYEQYF
TRBV3-1/TRBV3-2	TRBJ1-6	CASSQQAYNSPLHF
TRBV5-4	TRBJ1-1	CASSSLGQVAFF
TRBV5-1	TRBJ2-5	CASSFGTSGGARETQYF
TRBV3-1/TRBV3-2	TRBJ1-2	CASRPGGAGGYTF
TRBV29-1	TRBJ2-5	CSVGIRVRQETQYF
TRBV20-1	TRBJ1-3	CSASAGSGNTIYF
TRBV5-5	TRBJ1-2	CASSFNSQGFYGYTF
TRBV30	TRBJ1-2	CAGGAKEYGYTF
TRBV6-5	TRBJ1-1	CASSYPGQGEAFF
TRBV7-2	TRBJ2-2	CASSSYTGELFF
TRBV3-1/TRBV3-2	TRBJ1-4	CASSQEHLFGKLFF
TRBV11-2	TRBJ2-5	CASSLMGGREETQYF